This T cell receptor (beta chain) was captured by sequencing in a study of tumor-infiltrating lymphocytes in localized non-small cell lung cancer. Whole-study findings and limits: Not all patients were TCR sequenced, owing to tissue quantity.

TCRdb keeps only in-frame clones here, not all; method: immunoSEQ multiplex PCR. This sample yields more than 9,500 clones, of which 66% are seen a single time; approximately 6.7% belongs to the top ten. Notes on this clone: Its antigen is currently unknown.

In germline, CDR1 is SGHDT, CDR2 YYEEEE. This CDR3 has 15 residues. Trimming left V 1 base short and J 3 bases short, with 11 bases between. The material sequenced was lung tumor tissue. The sequence derives from a human donor with non-small cell lung cancer. The genes are TRBV5-6 and TRBJ1-5; D is possibly TRBD1 (5 bases). As DNA, the CDR3 is TGTGCCAGCAGCTTGTTTACAGGTATCAATCAGCCCCAGCATTTT. Encoded protein: CASSLFTGINQPQHF.